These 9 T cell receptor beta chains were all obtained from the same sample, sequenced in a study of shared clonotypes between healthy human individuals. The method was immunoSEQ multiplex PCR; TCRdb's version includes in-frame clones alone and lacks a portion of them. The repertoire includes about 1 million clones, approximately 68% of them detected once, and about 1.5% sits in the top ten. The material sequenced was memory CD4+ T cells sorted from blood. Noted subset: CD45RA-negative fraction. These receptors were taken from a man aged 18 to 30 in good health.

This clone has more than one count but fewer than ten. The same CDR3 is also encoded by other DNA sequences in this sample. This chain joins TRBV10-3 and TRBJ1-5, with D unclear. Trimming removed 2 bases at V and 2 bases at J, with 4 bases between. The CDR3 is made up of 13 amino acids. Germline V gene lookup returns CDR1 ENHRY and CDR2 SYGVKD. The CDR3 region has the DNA TGTGCCATCAGTGAGCAGGGCAATCAGCCCCAGCATTTT. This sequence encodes CAISEQGNQPQHF.

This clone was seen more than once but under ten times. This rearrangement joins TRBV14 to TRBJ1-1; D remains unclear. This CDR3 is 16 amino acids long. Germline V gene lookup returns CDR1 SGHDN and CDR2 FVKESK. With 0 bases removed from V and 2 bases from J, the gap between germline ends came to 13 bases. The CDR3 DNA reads TGTGCCAGCAGCCAAGAGTCGTACGGGCCCAACACTGAAGCTTTCTTT. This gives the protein CASSQESYGPNTEAFF.

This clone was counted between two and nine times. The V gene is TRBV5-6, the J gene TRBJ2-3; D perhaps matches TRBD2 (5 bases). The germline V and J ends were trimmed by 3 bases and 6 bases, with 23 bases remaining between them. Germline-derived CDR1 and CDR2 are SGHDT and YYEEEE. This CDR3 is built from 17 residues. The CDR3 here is CASSWPAASRSEDTQYF. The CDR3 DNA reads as TGTGCCAGCAGCTGGCCTGCCGCTAGCAGGTCGGAGGATACGCAGTATTTT.

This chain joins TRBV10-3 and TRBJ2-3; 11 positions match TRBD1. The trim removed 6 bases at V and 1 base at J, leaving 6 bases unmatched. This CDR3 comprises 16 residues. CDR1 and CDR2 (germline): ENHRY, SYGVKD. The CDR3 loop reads CAISPGDRGGTDTQYF. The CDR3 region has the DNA TGTGCCATCAGCCCCGGGGACAGGGGGGGCACAGATACGCAGTATTTT.

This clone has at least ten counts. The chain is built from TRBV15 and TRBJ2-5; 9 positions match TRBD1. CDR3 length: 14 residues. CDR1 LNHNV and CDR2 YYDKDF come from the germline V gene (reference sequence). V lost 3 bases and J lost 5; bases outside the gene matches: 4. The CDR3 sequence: CATSRDRGRETQYF. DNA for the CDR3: TGTGCCACCAGCAGGGACAGGGGAAGGGAGACCCAGTACTTC.

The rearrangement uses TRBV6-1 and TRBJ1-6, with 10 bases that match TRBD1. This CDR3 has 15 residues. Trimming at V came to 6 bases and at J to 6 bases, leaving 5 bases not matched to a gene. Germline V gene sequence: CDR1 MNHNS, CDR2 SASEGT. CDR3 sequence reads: CASRTGQGPNSPLHF. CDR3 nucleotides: TGTGCCAGCAGGACGGGACAGGGGCCTAATTCACCCCTCCACTTT.

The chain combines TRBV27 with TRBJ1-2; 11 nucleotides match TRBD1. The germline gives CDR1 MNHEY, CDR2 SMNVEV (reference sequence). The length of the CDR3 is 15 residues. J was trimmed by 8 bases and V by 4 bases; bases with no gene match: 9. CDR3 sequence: CASSSRTGGNWGYTF. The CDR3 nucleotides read TGTGCCAGCAGTTCCAGGACAGGGGGCAATTGGGGCTACACCTTC.

The CDR3 nucleotides are TGTGCCAGCGCCGTCAAAGCGGGGGACGGCTACACCTTC. This sequence encodes CASAVKAGDGYTF. This chain uses TRBV2 with TRBJ1-2; a possible D gene is TRBD1 (5 bases). Germline lookup yields CDR1 SNHLY and CDR2 FYNNEI. The CDR3 totals 13 residues. V lost 8 bases, J lost 8 bases, and 18 bases lay in between.

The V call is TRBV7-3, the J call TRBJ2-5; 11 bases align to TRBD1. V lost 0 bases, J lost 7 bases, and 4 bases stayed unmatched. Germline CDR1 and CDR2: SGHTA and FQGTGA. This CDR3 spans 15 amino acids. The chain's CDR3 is CASSLTPGTGGTQYF. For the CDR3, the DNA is TGTGCCAGCAGCTTAACCCCCGGGACAGGGGGGACCCAGTACTTC.